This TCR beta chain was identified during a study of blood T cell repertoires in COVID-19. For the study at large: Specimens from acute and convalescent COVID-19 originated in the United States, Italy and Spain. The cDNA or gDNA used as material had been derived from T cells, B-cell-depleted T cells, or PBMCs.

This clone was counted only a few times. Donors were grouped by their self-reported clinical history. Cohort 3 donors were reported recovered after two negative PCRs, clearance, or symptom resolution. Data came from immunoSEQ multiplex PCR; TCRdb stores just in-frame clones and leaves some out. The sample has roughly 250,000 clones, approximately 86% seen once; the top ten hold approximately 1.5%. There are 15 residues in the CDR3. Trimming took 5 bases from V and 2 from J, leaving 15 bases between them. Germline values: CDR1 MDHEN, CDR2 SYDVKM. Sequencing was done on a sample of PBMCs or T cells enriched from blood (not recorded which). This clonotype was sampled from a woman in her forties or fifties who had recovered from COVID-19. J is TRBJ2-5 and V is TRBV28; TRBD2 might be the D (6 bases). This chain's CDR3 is CASSALAIWQETQYF. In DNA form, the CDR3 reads TGTGCCAGCAGTGCGCTAGCGATATGGCAAGAGACCCAGTACTTC.